This is a list of T cell receptor beta chains from one sample in a study of identical twins. Each CDR3 protein is one row after TCRdb ran MiXCR on the 5' RACE reads. The data contain roughly 720,000 distinct CDR3 sequences, 18% of them singletons. This sample also belongs to another study, concerning T cells expressing NK-cell markers.

Specimen: PBMCs. The receptors originated from a young woman in good health. Both conserved end residues are part of each CDR3. A D gene is named only where the DNA matches it firmly. Clone sizes are given selectively: once, few, many, or a class where the clone is expanded.

TRBV28	TRBJ2-7	few	.	TGTGCCAGCAGTTTACGGTCCTACTACGAGCAGTACTTC	CASSLRSYYEQYF
TRBV3-1	TRBJ2-1	.	TRBD2	TGTGCCAGCAGCCAAGGCGGAGCGGGAGGGTCCCAGTTCTTC	CASSQGGAGGSQFF
TRBV24-1	TRBJ2-3	.	.	TGTGCCACCAGTGATACCGGCCGTGGGGGGGCAGGAGATACGCAGTATTTT	CATSDTGRGGAGDTQYF
TRBV29-1	TRBJ1-5	few	TRBD1	TGCAGCGTTGTAACAGGGGTGGATCAGCCCCAGCATTTT	CSVVTGVDQPQHF
TRBV20-1	TRBJ2-1	few	TRBD2	TGCAGTGCTAGTCTAGCGGGAGTGTGGAATGAGCAGTTCTTC	CSASLAGVWNEQFF
TRBV5-1	TRBJ2-3	.	.	TGCGCCAGCAGCTGGGACTCTCCGCTAGCCGCAGATACGCAGTATTTT	CASSWDSPLAADTQYF
TRBV20-1	TRBJ1-1	.	.	TGCAGTGCTAGAAGTAAAGACTCCGGAAGGAACACTGAAGCTTTCTTT	CSARSKDSGRNTEAFF
TRBV5-1	TRBJ1-4	.	.	TGCGCCAGCAGCTTGCAGTACATAGGAGGTGAAAAACTGTTTTTT	CASSLQYIGGEKLFF
TRBV7-3	TRBJ2-7	few	TRBD2	TGTGCCAGCAGCCCAAGGGGGACTAGCGGGGTTGAGCAGTACTTC	CASSPRGTSGVEQYF
TRBV24-1	TRBJ2-3	.	.	TGTGCCACCAGTGATCGGACCCATAGCACAGATACGCAGTATTTT	CATSDRTHSTDTQYF
TRBV24-1	TRBJ1-1	few	.	TGTGCCACCAGTGATCGAAGGGACGGGACTGAAGCTTTCTTT	CATSDRRDGTEAFF
TRBV10-1	TRBJ2-3	many	.	TGCGCCAGCAGTGAGAGAGTCACAGATACGCAGTATTTT	CASSERVTDTQYF
TRBV9	TRBJ2-3	few	TRBD1	TGTGCCAGCAGCGTAGGAGGGCGCGACAGGGGGCGCCGCACAGATACGCAGTATTTT	CASSVGGRDRGRRTDTQYF
TRBV5-4	TRBJ2-5	.	.	TGTGCCAGCAGCTTGCCTAGCCGAGAGACCCAGTACTTC	CASSLPSRETQYF
TRBV5-5	TRBJ1-2	.	.	TGTGCCAGCAGCGCGTCCGTAGACTATGGCTACACCTTC	CASSASVDYGYTF
TRBV18	TRBJ1-2	.	.	TGTGCCAGCTCGCAAGGCAGGGGAAGCTATGGCTACACCTTC	CASSQGRGSYGYTF
TRBV12-5	TRBJ2-3	.	TRBD2	TGTGCTAGTGGTAGCGGGACTAGTACCTTAGATACGCAGTATTTT	CASGSGTSTLDTQYF
TRBV18	TRBJ1-6	few	.	TGTGCCAGCTCACTACACCCACCTTCCTTAGGGTCACCCCTCCACTTT	CASSLHPPSLGSPLHF
TRBV20-1	TRBJ2-3	.	.	TGCAGTGCTAGAGATTGGGGACTGACGGCAGATACGCAGTATTTT	CSARDWGLTADTQYF
TRBV12-3/TRBV12-4	TRBJ2-7	.	.	TGTGCCAGCAGTCCAAGTTTGACCTACGAGCAGTACTTC	CASSPSLTYEQYF
TRBV7-3	TRBJ2-3	few	.	TGTGCCAGCAGCTTATGGGCCTTTCTCGATACGCAGTATTTT	CASSLWAFLDTQYF
TRBV12-3/TRBV12-4	TRBJ1-1	many	TRBD1	TGTGCCAGCAGTTGGGACAGGGGGAACACTGAAGCTTTCTTT	CASSWDRGNTEAFF
TRBV12-3/TRBV12-4	TRBJ1-1	many	TRBD1	TGTGCCAGCGGCACCACAGGGGCTGGTGGAGAGGACACTGAAGCTTTCTTT	CASGTTGAGGEDTEAFF
TRBV5-1	TRBJ1-4	.	.	TGCGCCAGCAGCGAACAGGGCGCGAGAGAAAAACTGTTTTTT	CASSEQGAREKLFF
TRBV20-1	TRBJ1-2	.	TRBD1	TGCAGTGCTAGAGATAGGACAGGGGTATTCGGCTACACCTTC	CSARDRTGVFGYTF
TRBV12-5	TRBJ1-2	few	TRBD1	TGTGCTAGTGGCCCCGGGACAGGGGTACAAGGCTACACCTTC	CASGPGTGVQGYTF
TRBV7-9	TRBJ1-1	.	TRBD1	TGTGCCCAGGGGACAGGGGGAAGAGCTTTCTTT	CAQGTGGRAFF
TRBV20-1	TRBJ2-1	few	.	TGCAGTGCTAAAGAGGGTAGCAATGAGCAGTTCTTC	CSAKEGSNEQFF
TRBV7-2	TRBJ2-2	.	.	TGTGCCAGCAGCTTAGGAGACAGTTACACCGGGGAGCTGTTTTTT	CASSLGDSYTGELFF
TRBV7-2	TRBJ2-1	.	.	TGTGCCAGCAGCTTAGGTATCTGGGATCCAAACAATGAGCAGTTCTTC	CASSLGIWDPNNEQFF
TRBV15	TRBJ2-2	.	.	TGTGCCACCAGCAGAGCAGGGGCCGGCACCGGGGAGCTGTTTTTT	CATSRAGAGTGELFF
TRBV25-1	TRBJ1-4	many	.	TGTGCCAGCAGTGAATCGGGAGGGGGGCCAAAGAAACTGTTTTTT	CASSESGGGPKKLFF
TRBV28	TRBJ2-7	.	TRBD2	TGTGCCAGCGAGTCCCATAGCGGGGGGTTATACGAGCAGTACTTC	CASESHSGGLYEQYF
TRBV7-9	TRBJ2-7	.	TRBD2	TGTGCCAGCACCCCGGGACTAGGTCTTTACGAGCAGTACTTC	CASTPGLGLYEQYF
TRBV20-1	TRBJ1-2	few	.	TGCAGTGCTAGGCGCGCAGAGAGGAGTGGCTACACCTTC	CSARRAERSGYTF
TRBV6-5	TRBJ2-2	many	.	TGTGCCAGCACAGCGAACACCGGGGAGCTGTTTTTT	CASTANTGELFF
TRBV15	TRBJ2-7	few	.	TGTGCCACCAGCAGAGGCGGGTTGCGCTACGAGCAGTACTTC	CATSRGGLRYEQYF
TRBV20-1	TRBJ2-5	.	.	TGCAGTGCTAGAGACAGACAGAAGTGGGAGACCCAGTACTTC	CSARDRQKWETQYF
TRBV7-9	TRBJ2-1	.	.	TGTGCCAGCACCTCGGGACACGTGCGTGAGCAGTTCTTC	CASTSGHVREQFF
TRBV9	TRBJ2-2	.	.	TGTGCCAGCAGCGTAGGCCCCGTTCACGGCGGGGAGCTGTTTTTT	CASSVGPVHGGELFF
TRBV20-1	TRBJ2-1	.	.	TGCAGTGCTAGAGCCCCCGGGGGAAGCTCCTACAATGAGCAGTTCTTC	CSARAPGGSSYNEQFF
TRBV20-1	TRBJ2-7	.	TRBD2	TGCAGTGCTAGTGGGGGGGTGTTAATCGAGCAGTACTTC	CSASGGVLIEQYF
TRBV3-1	TRBJ2-7	.	TRBD2	TGTGCCAGCAGCCTCTGGACTAGCAGCTACGAGCAGTACTTC	CASSLWTSSYEQYF
TRBV5-1	TRBJ1-4	many	TRBD1	TGCGCCAGCAGCGTGGGACAGGGGGCAGTAAATGAAAAACTGTTTTTT	CASSVGQGAVNEKLFF
TRBV12-3/TRBV12-4	TRBJ1-2	.	TRBD1	TGTGCCAGCAGTGCCTACCAGGGACAGGGTAGCTATGGCTACACCTTC	CASSAYQGQGSYGYTF
TRBV11-2	TRBJ2-7	.	TRBD2	TGTGCCAGCAACATAGCGGGAGTCTCCTACGAGCAGTACTTC	CASNIAGVSYEQYF
TRBV21-1	TRBJ2-5	.	.	TGTGCCAGCAGCACTCTGGGACTGTACCCGTTCCAAGAGACCCAGTACTTC	CASSTLGLYPFQETQYF
TRBV12-3/TRBV12-4	TRBJ2-1	few	.	TGTGCCAGCAGGGGGCTTCGACAGAACGAGCAGTTCTTC	CASRGLRQNEQFF
TRBV20-1	TRBJ1-6	few	.	TGCAGTGCTGGCTCCGGAGGTTTGAGACCCCTCCACTTT	CSAGSGGLRPLHF
TRBV7-9	TRBJ1-4	few	.	TGTGCCAGCAGCCCCGGGGGGGGACGAAATGAAAAACTGTTTTTT	CASSPGGGRNEKLFF
TRBV27	TRBJ2-2	many	.	TGTGCCAGCAGCCCAGGGTGGGCGAAGCTGTTTTTT	CASSPGWAKLFF
TRBV20-1	TRBJ2-5	.	.	TGCAGTGCTAGAGATCCGGCACAAGAGACCCAGTACTTC	CSARDPAQETQYF
TRBV27	TRBJ2-2	few	TRBD1	TGTGCCAGCATCAGGGGGACAGGGCGTACCGGGGAGCTGTTTTTT	CASIRGTGRTGELFF
TRBV5-1	TRBJ1-4	.	TRBD1	TGCGCCAGCAGCCAGGGGGCAGGGGAAAAACTGTTTTTT	CASSQGAGEKLFF
TRBV12-3/TRBV12-4	TRBJ1-4	few	.	TGTGCCAGCAGTTTCCCGGGCCGACATACTAATGAAAAACTGTTTTTT	CASSFPGRHTNEKLFF
TRBV29-1	TRBJ2-7	few	.	TGCAGCGTACAAGACAGGACGCCGTACGAGCAGTACTTC	CSVQDRTPYEQYF
TRBV10-3	TRBJ2-7	.	.	TGTGCCATCAGTTCGGGGGAAAGAGCGTTGGGCGAGCAGTACTTC	CAISSGERALGEQYF